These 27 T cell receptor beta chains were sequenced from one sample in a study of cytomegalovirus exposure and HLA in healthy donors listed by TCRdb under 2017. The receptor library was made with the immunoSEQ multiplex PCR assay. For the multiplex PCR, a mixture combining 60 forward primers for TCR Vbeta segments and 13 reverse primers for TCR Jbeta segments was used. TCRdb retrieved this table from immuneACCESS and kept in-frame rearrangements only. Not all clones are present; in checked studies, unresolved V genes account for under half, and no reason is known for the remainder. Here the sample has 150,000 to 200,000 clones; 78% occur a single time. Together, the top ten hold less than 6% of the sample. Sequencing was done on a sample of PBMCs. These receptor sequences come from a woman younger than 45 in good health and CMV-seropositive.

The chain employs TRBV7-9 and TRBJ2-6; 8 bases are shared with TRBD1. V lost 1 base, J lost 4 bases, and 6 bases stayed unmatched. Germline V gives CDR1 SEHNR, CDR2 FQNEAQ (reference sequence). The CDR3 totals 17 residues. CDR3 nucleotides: TGTGCCAGCAGCTTAGGGGGCAGGGGGCCCGGGGCCAACGTCCTGACTTTC. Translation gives CASSLGGRGPGANVLTF.

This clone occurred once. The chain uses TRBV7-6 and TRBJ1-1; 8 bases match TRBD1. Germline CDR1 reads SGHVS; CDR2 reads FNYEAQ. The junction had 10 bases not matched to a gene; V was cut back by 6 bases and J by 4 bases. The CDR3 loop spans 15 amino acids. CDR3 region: CASRALWDRSTEAFF. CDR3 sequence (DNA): TGTGCCAGCAGGGCTCTATGGGACAGGTCCACTGAAGCTTTCTTT.

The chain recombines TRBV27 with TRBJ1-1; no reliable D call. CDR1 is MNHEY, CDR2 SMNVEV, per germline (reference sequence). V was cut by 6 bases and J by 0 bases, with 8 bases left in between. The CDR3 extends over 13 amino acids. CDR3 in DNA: TGTGCCAGCAGACTCTTGATGAACACTGAAGCTTTCTTT. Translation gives CASRLLMNTEAFF.

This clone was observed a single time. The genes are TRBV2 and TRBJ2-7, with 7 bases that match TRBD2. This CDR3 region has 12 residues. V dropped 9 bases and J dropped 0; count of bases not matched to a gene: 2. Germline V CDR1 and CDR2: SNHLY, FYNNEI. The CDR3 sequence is CASRTSSYEQYF. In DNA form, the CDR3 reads TGTGCCAGTAGGACTAGCTCCTACGAGCAGTACTTC.

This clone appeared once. The CDR3 spells CASSSYKTGELFF. The CDR3 bases are TGTGCCAGCAGCTCCTATAAAACCGGGGAGCTGTTTTTT. The chain links TRBV9 to TRBJ2-2; no clear D. The CDR3 loop spans 13 amino acids. With 4 bases removed from V and 5 bases from J, the gap between germline ends came to 9 bases. The germline CDR1 and CDR2 sequences are SGDLS and YYNGEE. Full variable domain (remainder filled in from reference TRBV9 and TRBJ2-2): DSGVTQTPKHLITATGQRVTLRCSPRSGDLSVYWYQQSLDQGLQFLIQYYNGEERAKGNILERFSAQQFPDLHSELNLSSLELGDSALYFCASSSYKTGELFFGEGSRLTVL.

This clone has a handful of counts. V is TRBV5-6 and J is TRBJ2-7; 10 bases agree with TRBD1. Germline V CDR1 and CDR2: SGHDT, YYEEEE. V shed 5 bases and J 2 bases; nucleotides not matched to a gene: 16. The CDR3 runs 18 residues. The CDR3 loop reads CASSGTGAFSRPTYEQYF. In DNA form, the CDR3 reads TGTGCCAGCAGTGGGACAGGGGCCTTCTCGCGGCCTACCTACGAGCAGTACTTC. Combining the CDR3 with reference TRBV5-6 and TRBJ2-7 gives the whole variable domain DAGVTQSPTHLIKTRGQQVTLRCSPKSGHDTVSWYQQALGQGPQFIFQYYEEEERQRGNFPDRFSGHQFPNYSSELNVNALLLGDSALYLCASSGTGAFSRPTYEQYFGPGTRLTVT.

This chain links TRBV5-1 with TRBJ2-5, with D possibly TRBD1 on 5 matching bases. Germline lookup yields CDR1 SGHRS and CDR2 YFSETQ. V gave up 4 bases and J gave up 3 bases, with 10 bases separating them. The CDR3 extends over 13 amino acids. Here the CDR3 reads CASSPMTEETQYF. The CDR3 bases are TGCGCCAGCAGCCCAATGACAGAAGAGACCCAGTACTTC.

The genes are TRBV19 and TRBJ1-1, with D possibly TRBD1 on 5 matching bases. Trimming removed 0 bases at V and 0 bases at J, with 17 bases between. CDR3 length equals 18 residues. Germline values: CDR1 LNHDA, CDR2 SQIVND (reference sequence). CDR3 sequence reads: CASSIEGDSPTMNTEAFF. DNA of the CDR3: TGTGCCAGTAGTATAGAGGGTGACAGCCCGACCATGAACACTGAAGCTTTCTTT.

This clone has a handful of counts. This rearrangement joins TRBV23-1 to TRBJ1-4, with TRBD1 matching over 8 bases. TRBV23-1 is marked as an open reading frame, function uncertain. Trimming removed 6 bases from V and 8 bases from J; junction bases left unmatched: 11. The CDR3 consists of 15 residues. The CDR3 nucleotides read TGCGCCAGCAGACCTCCAGGGGGCGCGGAGGAAAAACTGTTTTTT. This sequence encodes CASRPPGGAEEKLFF.

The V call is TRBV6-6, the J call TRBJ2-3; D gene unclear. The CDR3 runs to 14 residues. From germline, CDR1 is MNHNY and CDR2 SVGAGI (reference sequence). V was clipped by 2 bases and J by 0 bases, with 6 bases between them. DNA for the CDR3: TGTGCCAGCAGTTACAGAGATAGCACAGATACGCAGTATTTT. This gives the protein CASSYRDSTDTQYF.

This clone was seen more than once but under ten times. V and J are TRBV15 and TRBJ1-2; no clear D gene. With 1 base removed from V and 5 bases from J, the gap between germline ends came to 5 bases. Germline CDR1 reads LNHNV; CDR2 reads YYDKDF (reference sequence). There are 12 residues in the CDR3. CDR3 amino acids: CATSRGGYGYTF. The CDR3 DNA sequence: TGTGCCACCAGCAGAGGAGGGTATGGCTACACCTTC.

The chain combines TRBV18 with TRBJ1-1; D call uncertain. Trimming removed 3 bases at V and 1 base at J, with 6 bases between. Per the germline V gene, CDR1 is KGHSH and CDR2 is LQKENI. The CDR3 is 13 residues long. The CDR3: CASSPGRNTEAFF. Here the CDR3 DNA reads TGTGCCAGCTCACCGGGGAGGAACACTGAAGCTTTCTTT.

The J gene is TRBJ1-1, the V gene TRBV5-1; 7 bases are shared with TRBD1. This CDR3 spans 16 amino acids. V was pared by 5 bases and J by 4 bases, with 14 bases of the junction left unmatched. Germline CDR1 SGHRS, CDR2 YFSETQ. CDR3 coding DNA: TGCGCCAGCAGGGAGGGGGCAGGGTTGTTGAGCACTGAAGCTTTCTTT. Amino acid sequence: CASREGAGLLSTEAFF.

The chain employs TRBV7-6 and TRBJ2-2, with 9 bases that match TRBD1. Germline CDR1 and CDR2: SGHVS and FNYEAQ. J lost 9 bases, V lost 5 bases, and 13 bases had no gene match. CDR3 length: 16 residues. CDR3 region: CASSRTGGQGWRELFF. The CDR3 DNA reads TGTGCCAGCAGCCGAACAGGGGGACAGGGCTGGAGGGAGCTGTTTTTT.

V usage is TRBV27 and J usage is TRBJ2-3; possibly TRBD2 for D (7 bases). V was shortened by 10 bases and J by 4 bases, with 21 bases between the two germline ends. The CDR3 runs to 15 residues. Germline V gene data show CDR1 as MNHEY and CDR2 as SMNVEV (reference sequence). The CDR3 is CATSPGGPLPDTQYF. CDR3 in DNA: TGTGCCACCAGCCCCGGGGGGCCTCTTCCAGATACGCAGTATTTT.

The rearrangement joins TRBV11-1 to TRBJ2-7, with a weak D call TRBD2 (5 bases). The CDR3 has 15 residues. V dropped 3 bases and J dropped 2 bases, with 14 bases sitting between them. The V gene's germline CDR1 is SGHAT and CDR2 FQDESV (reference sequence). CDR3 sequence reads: CASSFGSATTYEQYF. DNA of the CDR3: TGTGCCAGCAGCTTCGGTAGCGCGACAACCTACGAGCAGTACTTC. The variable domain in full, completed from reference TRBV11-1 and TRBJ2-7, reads EAEVAQSPRYKITEKSQAVAFWCDPISGHATLYWYRQILGQGPELLVQFQDESVVDDSQLPKDRFSAERLKGVDSTLKIQPAELGDSAMYLCASSFGSATTYEQYFGPGTRLTVT.

The CDR3 sequence: CASSADRVAEAFF. In DNA, the CDR3 is TGTGCCAGTAGTGCTGACAGGGTCGCTGAAGCTTTCTTT. The J gene is TRBJ1-1, the V gene TRBV19; 7 positions match TRBD1. V was clipped by 5 bases and J by 6 bases; unmatched bases: 6. Germline V gene data show CDR1 as LNHDA and CDR2 as SQIVND (reference sequence). There are 13 residues in the CDR3. The full variable domain, rest sourced from reference TRBV19 and TRBJ1-1, is DGGITQSPKYLFRKEGQNVTLSCEQNLNHDAMYWYRQDPGQGLRLIYYSQIVNDFQKGDIAEGYSVSREKKESFPLTVTSAQKNPTAFYLCASSADRVAEAFFGQGTRLTVV.

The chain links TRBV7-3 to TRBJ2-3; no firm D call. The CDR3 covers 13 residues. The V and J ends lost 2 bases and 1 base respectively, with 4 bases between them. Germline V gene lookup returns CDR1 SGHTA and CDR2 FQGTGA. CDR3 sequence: CASSLLGTDTQYF. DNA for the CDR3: TGTGCCAGCAGCTTACTCGGCACAGATACGCAGTATTTT.

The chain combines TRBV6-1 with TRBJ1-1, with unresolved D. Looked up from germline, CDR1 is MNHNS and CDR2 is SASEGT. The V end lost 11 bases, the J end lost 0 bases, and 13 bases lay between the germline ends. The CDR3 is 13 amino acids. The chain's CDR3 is CAAGLLMNTEAFF. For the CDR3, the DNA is TGTGCCGCCGGTCTTCTCATGAACACTGAAGCTTTCTTT.

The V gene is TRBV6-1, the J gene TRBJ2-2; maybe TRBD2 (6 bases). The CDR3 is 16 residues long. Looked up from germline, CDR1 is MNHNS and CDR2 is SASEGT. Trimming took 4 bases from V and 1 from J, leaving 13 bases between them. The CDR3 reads CASSALRGQNTGELFF. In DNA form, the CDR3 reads TGTGCCAGCAGTGCTTTGCGGGGCCAGAACACCGGGGAGCTGTTTTTT.

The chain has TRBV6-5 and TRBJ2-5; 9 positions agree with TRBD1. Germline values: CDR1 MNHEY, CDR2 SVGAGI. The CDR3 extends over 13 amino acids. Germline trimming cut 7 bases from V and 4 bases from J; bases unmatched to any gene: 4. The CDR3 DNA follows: TGTGCCAGCAAGGACAGGGGTGGAGAGACCCAGTACTTC. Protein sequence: CASKDRGGETQYF.

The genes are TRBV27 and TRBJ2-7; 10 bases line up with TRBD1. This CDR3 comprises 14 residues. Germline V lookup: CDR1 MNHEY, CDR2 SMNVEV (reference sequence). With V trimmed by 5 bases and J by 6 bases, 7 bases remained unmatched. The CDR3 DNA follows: TGTGCCAGCAGTCCCGCGACAGGGGGCTCCGAGCAGTACTTC. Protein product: CASSPATGGSEQYF.

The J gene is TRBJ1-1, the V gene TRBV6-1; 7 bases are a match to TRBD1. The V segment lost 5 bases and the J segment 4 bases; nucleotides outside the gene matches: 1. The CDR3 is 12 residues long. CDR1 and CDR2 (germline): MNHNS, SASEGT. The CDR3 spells CASSRQGTEAFF. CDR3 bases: TGTGCCAGCAGTCGACAGGGCACTGAAGCTTTCTTT.

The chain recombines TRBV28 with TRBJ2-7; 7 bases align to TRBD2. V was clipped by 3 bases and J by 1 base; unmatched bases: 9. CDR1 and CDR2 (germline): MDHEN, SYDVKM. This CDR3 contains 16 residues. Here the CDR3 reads CASSFLGLAVSYEQYF. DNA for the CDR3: TGTGCCAGCAGTTTCTTGGGGCTAGCGGTTTCCTACGAGCAGTACTTC.

CDR3 residues: CASSSTGAPYEQYF. The CDR3 DNA follows: TGTGCCAGCAGCTCTACAGGGGCCCCCTACGAGCAGTACTTC. The V and J genes are TRBV7-6 and TRBJ2-7; 7 bases map to TRBD1. Germline loops: CDR1 SGHVS, CDR2 FNYEAQ. The trim removed 4 bases at V and 2 bases at J, leaving 5 bases unmatched. The CDR3 totals 14 residues.

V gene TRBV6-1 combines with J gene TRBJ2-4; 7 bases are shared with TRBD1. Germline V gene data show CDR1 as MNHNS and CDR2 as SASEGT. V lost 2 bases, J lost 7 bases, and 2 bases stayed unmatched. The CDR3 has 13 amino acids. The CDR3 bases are TGTGCCAGCAGTGAAAGCAGGGGGAACATTCAGTACTTC. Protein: CASSESRGNIQYF.

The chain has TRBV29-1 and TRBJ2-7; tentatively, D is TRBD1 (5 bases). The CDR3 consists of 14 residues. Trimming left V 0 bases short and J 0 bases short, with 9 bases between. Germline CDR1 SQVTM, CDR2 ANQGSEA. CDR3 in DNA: TGCAGCGTTGAAGAGGGCGACAGCTCCTACGAGCAGTACTTC. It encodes CSVEEGDSSYEQYF.